The 21 T cell receptor beta chains listed next were all sequenced from one sample in a study of T-cell reconstitution after alpha-beta-depleted transplantation in children. During its preparation, the TCRbeta library received unique molecular identifiers. TCRdb processed the PCR reads anew with MiXCR; each CDR3 protein has one entry. This sample carries just over 950,000 distinct CDR3 sequences, roughly 29% of them seen once, and the ten largest clones take more than 25%. Source: PBMCs, mostly from graft donor cells, taken 360 days after TCRalphabeta/CD19-depleted stem cell transplant. Source of these receptors: a boy in the first two years of life who had a stem cell transplant for SCID, so the T cells may come from the graft donor.

This chain uses TRBV4-2 with TRBJ2-1; 11 positions match TRBD2. The germline gives CDR1 LGHNA, CDR2 YNFKEQ. V lost 0 bases to trimming and J lost 2 bases; unmatched junction nucleotides: 3. The CDR3 totals 17 residues. CDR3 sequence (DNA): TGTGCCAGCAGCCAAGATCTAGCGGGGGGCCCCTACAATGAGCAGTTCTTC. Amino acid sequence: CASSQDLAGGPYNEQFF.

This clonotype occurred a few times. This chain links TRBV5-1 with TRBJ2-7, with a tentative D call TRBD2 (6 bases). Germline CDR1 reads SGHRS; CDR2 reads YFSETQ. The V gene lost 4 bases and the J gene lost 6 bases, with 20 bases spanning the gap. The CDR3 covers 15 residues. CDR3 bases: TGCGCCAGCAGCCAGGACGGGGGTACTCTGCTCGAGCAGTACTTC. Amino acids: CASSQDGGTLLEQYF.

The chain has TRBV5-1 and TRBJ2-7; D not certain. The CDR3 has 13 amino acids. Trimming removed 0 bases at V and 3 bases at J, with 7 bases between. CDR1 is SGHRS and CDR2 is YFSETQ in the germline V gene. The CDR3 bases are TGCGCCAGCAGCTTGGTTTGGGACTACGAGCAGTACTTC. Its protein product is CASSLVWDYEQYF.

This clonotype was seen only once. This chain links TRBV9 with TRBJ1-2; unclear D gene. The CDR3 is 13 amino acids. The ends were cut back, 0 bases at V and 6 bases at J, with 9 bases in the middle. Germline V CDR1 and CDR2: SGDLS, YYNGEE. The CDR3 DNA reads TGTGCCAGCAGCGTAGAAGACGGGGATGGCTACACCTTC. Translation gives CASSVEDGDGYTF.

This clonotype was seen a few times. The chain is built from TRBV4-3 and TRBJ2-3, with TRBD2 matching over 8 bases. The CDR3 contains 17 residues. Looked up from germline, CDR1 is LGHNA and CDR2 is YSLEER. J lost 0 bases, V lost 3 bases, and 8 bases had no gene match. As DNA, the CDR3 is TGCGCCAGCAGCCAGATGAGCGGGGGCGGTAGCACAGATACGCAGTATTTT. Protein product: CASSQMSGGGSTDTQYF.

This clonotype was detected only a few times. The rearrangement uses TRBV14 and TRBJ1-1; D perhaps matches TRBD1 (6 bases). V was pared by 7 bases and J by 5 bases, with 14 bases between. Germline values: CDR1 SGHDN, CDR2 FVKESK. The CDR3 has 13 residues. The CDR3 loop is CASNKRGGTEAFF. CDR3 bases: TGTGCCAGCAACAAAAGGGGGGGGACTGAAGCTTTCTTT.

This clonotype was seen a handful of times. The rearrangement links TRBV20-1 to TRBJ2-5; 7 bases are a match to TRBD2. The CDR3 spans 15 residues. Looked up from germline, CDR1 is DFQATT and CDR2 is SNEGSKA (reference sequence). Unmatched junction bases numbered 13, after V lost 0 bases and J lost 9 bases. The DNA for the CDR3 is TGCAGTGCTAGAGATGTAAGGACATCGGGGAGGGCCCAGTACTTC. This translates into CSARDVRTSGRAQYF.

The chain has TRBV4-1 and TRBJ2-1; TRBD2 matches 8 bases. The CDR3 spans 16 residues. The V gene's germline CDR1 is MGHRA and CDR2 YSYEKL. The junction had 8 bases not matched to a gene; V was cut back by 4 bases and J by 3 bases. The CDR3 nucleotides read TGCGCCAGCAGCCGACCGGGACTAGGAGTCTACAATGAGCAGTTCTTC. Translating gives CASSRPGLGVYNEQFF.

This clonotype was observed a few times. One base away lies a much larger clone, so this may be a sequencing read error. The chain links TRBV6-5 to TRBJ2-6; D call uncertain. V was trimmed by 2 bases and J by 0 bases, leaving 2 bases between them. CDR1 and CDR2 (germline): MNHEY, SVGAGI. The CDR3 length is 14 residues. This CDR3 reads CASSYISGANVLTF. CDR3 DNA: TGTGCCAGCAGTTACATCTCTGGGGCCAACGTCCTGACTTTC.

This clonotype occurred a few times. V is TRBV12-3 or TRBV12-4 and J is TRBJ2-7; 7 bases map to TRBD2. The CDR3 has 15 residues. V shed 6 bases and J 3 bases; nucleotides not matched to a gene: 11. In DNA form, the CDR3 reads TGTGCCAGCAGCCCGATTTCGGGGGACTACTACGAGCAGTACTTC. Protein sequence: CASSPISGDYYEQYF.

This clonotype was observed a handful of times. The chain uses TRBV6-2 or TRBV6-3 and TRBJ2-2; 9 bases line up with TRBD1. Trimming took 6 bases from V and 8 from J; bases not matched to a gene: 7. Germline CDR1 MNHEY, CDR2 SVGEGT. This CDR3 is 14 amino acids long. CDR3: CASRRTGGAGELFF. CDR3 bases: TGTGCCAGCAGGCGTACAGGGGGCGCAGGGGAGCTGTTTTTT.

As to this clonotype: Given a much more abundant clone one base away, this may be a read error. V is TRBV5-6 and J is TRBJ2-1; D perhaps matches TRBD2 (5 bases). V was clipped by 4 bases and J by 5 bases, with 13 bases between them. CDR1 is SGHDT, CDR2 YYEEEE, per germline. The CDR3 has 14 amino acids. Written as DNA, the CDR3 is TGTGCCAGCAGCAACACGGCACTAGACAATGAGCAGTTCTTC. As protein: CASSNTALDNEQFF. Drawing the rest from reference TRBV5-6 and TRBJ2-1, the complete variable domain is DAGVTQSPTHLIKTRGQQVTLRCSPKSGHDTVSWYQQALGQGPQFIFQYYEEEERQRGNFPDRFSGHQFPNYSSELNVNALLLGDSALYLCASSNTALDNEQFFGPGTRLTVL.

This clonotype was detected only a few times. The chain is built from TRBV12-3 or TRBV12-4 and TRBJ2-1; unclear D gene. The CDR3 consists of 14 residues. Trimming left V 7 bases short and J 1 base short, with 11 bases between. The CDR3 protein is CASKLPESYNEQFF. CDR3 bases: TGTGCCAGCAAGCTCCCGGAATCCTACAATGAGCAGTTCTTC.

The chain carries TRBV28 and TRBJ2-1; D not certain. Germline V CDR1 and CDR2: MDHEN, SYDVKM. There are 15 residues in the CDR3. Trimming removed 1 base at V and 0 bases at J, with 7 bases between. The CDR3 DNA sequence: TGTGCCAGCAGTTTATTCAGCAGCTCCTACAATGAGCAGTTCTTC. It translates to CASSLFSSSYNEQFF. The entire variable domain, with the rest obtained from reference TRBV28 and TRBJ2-1, is as follows: DVKVTQSSRYLVKRTGEKVFLECVQDMDHENMFWYRQDPGLGLRLIYFSYDVKMKEKGDIPEGYSVSREKKERFSLILESASTNQTSMYLCASSLFSSSYNEQFFGPGTRLTVL.

The chain combines TRBV5-5 with TRBJ2-5; D call uncertain. The CDR3 consists of 14 residues. CDR1 is SGHKS, CDR2 YYEKEE, per germline (reference sequence). V was pared by 0 bases and J by 5 bases, with 11 bases between. The CDR3 reads CASSLGPVGETQYF. Here the CDR3 DNA reads TGTGCCAGCAGCTTGGGTCCGGTCGGGGAGACCCAGTACTTC. Full variable domain (missing parts from reference TRBV5-5 and TRBJ2-5): DAGVTQSPTHLIKTRGQQVTLRCSPISGHKSVSWYQQVLGQGPQFIFQYYEKEERGRGNFPDRFSARQFPNYSSELNVNALLLGDSALYLCASSLGPVGETQYFGPGTRLLVL.

V is TRBV30 and J is TRBJ2-7, with D possibly being TRBD1 (6 bases). Germline V gives CDR1 GTSNPN, CDR2 SVGIG (reference sequence). This CDR3 contains 13 residues. The ends were cut back, 2 bases at V and 2 bases at J, with 10 bases in the middle. The CDR3 sequence is CAWSRGSPYEQYF. DNA for the CDR3: TGTGCCTGGAGTAGGGGGTCCCCCTACGAGCAGTACTTC.

This chain uses TRBV7-9 with TRBJ2-4; maybe TRBD1 (6 bases). There are 17 residues in the CDR3. V gave up 4 bases and J gave up 1 base, with 17 bases separating them. From germline, CDR1 is SEHNR and CDR2 FQNEAQ (reference sequence). This CDR3 is CASSYPLKGEAKNIQYF. The CDR3 nucleotides are TGTGCCAGCAGCTATCCTTTGAAGGGGGAGGCCAAAAACATTCAGTACTTC.

This clonotype was seen only a few times. The chain has TRBV20-1 and TRBJ1-1, with 11 nucleotides matching TRBD1. The CDR3 sequence is 15 residues long. Germline values: CDR1 DFQATT, CDR2 SNEGSKA (reference sequence). DNA of the CDR3: TGCGAAACTTATGCCGGGACAGGGGGGCACCGGGGAGCTTTCTTT. Translated: CETYAGTGGHRGAFF.

V is TRBV10-3 and J is TRBJ2-5; TRBD1 agrees at 7 bases. V shed 6 bases and J 3 bases; nucleotides not matched to a gene: 10. CDR1 is ENHRY, CDR2 SYGVKD, per germline. This CDR3 is 15 amino acids long. The CDR3 protein is CAIRGTANVEETQYF. CDR3 in DNA: TGTGCCATCAGGGGGACAGCCAACGTGGAAGAGACCCAGTACTTC.

This clonotype has more than one count but fewer than ten. The chain combines TRBV27 with TRBJ2-2, with D uncertain. The V end lost 3 bases, the J end lost 3 bases, and 8 bases lay between the germline ends. Germline-derived CDR1 and CDR2 are MNHEY and SMNVEV (reference sequence). This CDR3 comprises 14 residues. In DNA, the CDR3 is TGTGCCAGCAGTTTGTATTCCGACACCGGGGAGCTGTTTTTT. Protein product: CASSLYSDTGELFF.

The V call is TRBV5-1, the J call TRBJ2-1; TRBD2 matches at 12 bases. CDR3 length: 16 amino acids. Germline V gene sequence: CDR1 SGHRS, CDR2 YFSETQ. V trimming: 2 bases; J trimming: 7 bases; junction bases outside the gene matches: 7. Here the CDR3 reads CASSFRVLAGGNEQFF. CDR3 DNA sequence: TGCGCCAGCAGCTTTCGCGTCCTAGCGGGGGGGAATGAGCAGTTCTTC.